The next 27 T cell receptor beta chains were all read from a single sample in a study of shared clonotypes between healthy human individuals (dated by TCRdb to 2018 to 2021). To prepare the library, the immunoSEQ multiplex PCR assay was applied. TCRdb mirrors the immuneACCESS table, restricted to in-frame sequences. Some clones are absent from its copies; in checked studies, under half trace to an unresolved V gene, and the reason for the others is unknown. Recorded for this sample are approximately 1,000,000 clones; approximately 78% of them occurred a single time. The ten largest clones capture 0.5% to 0.6% of the sample. The sample consisted of memory CD4+ T cells from PBMCs. The label giving this sample's cell subset or site can be read as: CD45RA-negative fraction. Every receptor here comes from a young man in good health. Some clones in this sample may be carry-over from other donors' samples.

The V gene is TRBV6-5, the J gene TRBJ1-2; D unresolved. This CDR3 contains 11 residues. The germline gives CDR1 MNHEY, CDR2 SVGAGI. Trimming took 2 bases from V and 8 from J, leaving 6 bases between them. The CDR3 DNA sequence: TGTGCCAGCAGTTACCCTGGAGGCTACACCTTC. Translation: CASSYPGGYTF.

The genes are TRBV2 and TRBJ2-7; 8 bases are shared with TRBD1. This CDR3 spans 13 amino acids. The V segment lost 4 bases and the J segment 6 bases; nucleotides outside the gene matches: 5. Per germline, CDR1 SNHLY and CDR2 FYNNEI. The CDR3 loop reads CASSGQGNGEQYF. The CDR3 DNA follows: TGTGCCAGCAGTGGACAGGGGAATGGCGAGCAGTACTTC.

The sample holds one count of this clone. V gene TRBV7-2 combines with J gene TRBJ2-1; the match to TRBD2 covers 10 bases. CDR1 and CDR2 (germline): SGHTA, FQGNSA. The CDR3 has 15 residues. The V gene end was trimmed by 3 bases and the J gene end by 5 bases; junction bases not matched to a gene: 4. DNA for the CDR3: TGTGCCAGCAGCTTCATAGCGGGAGGTCACAATGAGCAGTTCTTC. Its protein is CASSFIAGGHNEQFF.

The J gene is TRBJ2-5, the V gene TRBV29-1, with D tentatively TRBD2 (6 bases). The CDR3 is 13 amino acids. Germline V lookup: CDR1 SQVTM, CDR2 ANQGSEA. With 0 bases removed from V and 7 bases from J, the gap between germline ends came to 12 bases. CDR3 loop: CSVEESGPPTQYF. The CDR3 region has the DNA TGCAGCGTTGAAGAGAGCGGGCCCCCGACCCAGTACTTC.

The chain uses TRBV7-9 and TRBJ1-1; tentatively, D is TRBD1 (5 bases). V shed 2 bases and J shed 8 bases, with 12 bases lying between them. Germline V gene data show CDR1 as SEHNR and CDR2 as FQNEAQ (reference sequence). The CDR3 extends over 13 amino acids. The CDR3: CASSLSGFQEAFF. The CDR3 bases are TGTGCCAGCAGCTTATCAGGGTTCCAAGAAGCTTTCTTT.

The chain combines TRBV28 with TRBJ1-2; 8 nucleotides agree with TRBD1. V dropped 2 bases and J dropped 6; count of bases not matched to a gene: 2. CDR1 and CDR2 (germline): MDHEN, SYDVKM. The CDR3 has 13 residues. The CDR3 region has the DNA TGTGCCAGCAGTTTACTGACAGGGGATGGCTACACCTTC. Its translation is CASSLLTGDGYTF.

The V call is TRBV25-1, the J call TRBJ2-1; unclear D gene. V lost 5 bases, J lost 8 bases, and 13 bases lay in between. Germline CDR1 and CDR2: MGHDK and SYGVNS. This CDR3 region has 13 residues. The CDR3 DNA follows: TGTGCCAGCAGTCCTCCCGGCATAGATGAGCAGTTCTTC. It translates to CASSPPGIDEQFF.

The V and J genes are TRBV4-2 and TRBJ2-1, with 16 positions matching TRBD2. V lost 4 bases and J lost 4; bases outside the gene matches: 7. This CDR3 has 18 residues. Germline V gene data show CDR1 as LGHNA and CDR2 as YNFKEQ. CDR3 nucleotides: TGTGCCAGCAGCCCCCCGGGACTAGCGGGAGGGCCGTACAATGAGCAGTTCTTC. Translated, it gives CASSPPGLAGGPYNEQFF.

The chain carries TRBV11-2 and TRBJ2-1; D is uncertain. Germline V gene lookup returns CDR1 SGHAT and CDR2 FQNNGV. Trimming removed 3 bases from V and 7 bases from J, with 1 base in between. The CDR3 sequence is 10 residues long. CDR3 residues: CASSLNEQFF. The CDR3 coding sequence is TGTGCCAGCAGCTTGAATGAGCAGTTCTTC.

The chain combines TRBV5-8 with TRBJ2-2; no firm D call. V lost 4 bases, J lost 0 bases, and 7 bases lay in between. Germline assignment: CDR1 SGHTS and CDR2 YDEGEE. CDR3 length: 14 residues. CDR3 DNA: TGTGCCAGCAGCAGGCCTCCGAACACCGGGGAGCTGTTTTTT. Translated, it gives CASSRPPNTGELFF.

The chain carries TRBV5-1 and TRBJ2-1, with 8 bases aligning to TRBD1. J gave up 5 bases and V 2 bases, and 3 bases lay outside the gene matches. The germline V gene has CDR1 SGHRS and CDR2 YFSETQ. The CDR3 has 14 amino acids. The CDR3 spells CASSLRTGNNEQFF. The CDR3 DNA reads TGCGCCAGCAGCTTAAGGACAGGGAACAATGAGCAGTTCTTC.

The chain is built from TRBV5-1 and TRBJ2-2, with D possibly being TRBD1 or TRBD2 (5 bases each). Trimming took 3 bases from V and 0 from J, leaving 9 bases between them. Germline CDR1 is SGHRS and CDR2 is YFSETQ. The CDR3 length is 15 residues. The CDR3 DNA follows: TGCGCCAGCAGCTGGGGCGGGTCGAACACCGGGGAGCTGTTTTTT. Protein: CASSWGGSNTGELFF. The whole variable domain, filled in from reference TRBV5-1 and TRBJ2-2, reads KAGVTQTPRYLIKTRGQQVTLSCSPISGHRSVSWYQQTPGQGLQFLFEYFSETQRNKGNFPGRFSGRQFSNSRSEMNVSTLELGDSALYLCASSWGGSNTGELFFGEGSRLTVL.

V and J are TRBV2 and TRBJ1-2; tentatively, D is TRBD1 (5 bases). Trimming removed 6 bases at V and 3 bases at J, with 11 bases between. The CDR3 loop spans 13 amino acids. Per germline, CDR1 SNHLY and CDR2 FYNNEI. This CDR3 reads CASSPQGDYGYTF. In DNA form, the CDR3 reads TGTGCCAGCAGCCCTCAGGGAGACTATGGCTACACCTTC. Looking up the rest from reference TRBV2 and TRBJ1-2 gives the full variable domain: EPEVTQTPSHQVTQMGQEVILRCVPISNHLYFYWYRQILGQKVEFLVSFYNNEISEKSEIFDDQFSVERPDGSNFTLKIRSTKLEDSAMYFCASSPQGDYGYTFGSGTRLTVV.

In this sample, this clone turned up once. The chain has TRBV18 and TRBJ1-3; 8 bases match TRBD1. The length of the CDR3 is 16 residues. V dropped 4 bases and J dropped 2; count of bases not matched to a gene: 7. Germline V gene lookup returns CDR1 KGHSH and CDR2 LQKENI. CDR3 sequence (DNA): TGTGCCAGCTCACGGAGCAAGACAGGGGCTGGAAACACCATATATTTT. It specifies CASSRSKTGAGNTIYF. The full variable domain, rest sourced from reference TRBV18 and TRBJ1-3, is NAGVMQNPRHLVRRRGQEARLRCSPMKGHSHVYWYRQLPEEGLKFMVYLQKENIIDESGMPKERFSAEFPKEGPSILRIQQVVRGDSAAYFCASSRSKTGAGNTIYFGEGSWLTVV.

In regard to this clone: This sample includes further DNA sequences coding for the same CDR3. The genes are TRBV5-1 and TRBJ1-2, with D hard to call. The CDR3 extends over 14 amino acids. Germline values: CDR1 SGHRS, CDR2 YFSETQ. The V and J ends lost 1 base and 0 bases respectively, with 7 bases between them. CDR3 DNA sequence: TGCGCCAGCAGCTTGACAGAGGCTAACTATGGCTACACCTTC. Its translation: CASSLTEANYGYTF.

The chain recombines TRBV30 with TRBJ2-4, with D possibly matching TRBD1 (6 bases). Germline V gene lookup returns CDR1 GTSNPN and CDR2 SVGIG (reference sequence). The CDR3 is 13 residues long. V was clipped by 0 bases and J by 12 bases, with 15 bases between them. The CDR3 loop is CAWSVLTGSDQYF. CDR3 nucleotide sequence: TGTGCCTGGAGTGTCCTAACAGGGTCGGATCAGTACTTC.

The chain combines TRBV2 with TRBJ1-2; D remains unclear. Looked up from germline, CDR1 is SNHLY and CDR2 is FYNNEI. The CDR3 is made up of 14 amino acids. The germline V and J ends were trimmed by 3 bases and 5 bases, with 13 bases remaining between them. The CDR3 DNA is TGTGCCAGCAGTGAGAGGACGGACCTTTATGGCTACACCTTC. Translation gives CASSERTDLYGYTF.

This chain links TRBV6-1 with TRBJ2-1, with D possibly matching TRBD2 (5 bases). This CDR3 has 16 residues. Trimming shortened V by 0 bases and J by 10 bases, and 19 bases separated the two germline ends. CDR1 MNHNS and CDR2 SASEGT come from the germline V gene. The CDR3 is CASSEASSLGAREQFF. The CDR3 DNA follows: TGTGCCAGCAGTGAAGCGTCAAGTCTGGGAGCGCGGGAGCAGTTCTTC.

The chain links TRBV28 to TRBJ1-5; D is uncertain. Trimming shortened V by 5 bases and J by 2 bases, and 16 bases separated the two germline ends. Per germline, CDR1 MDHEN and CDR2 SYDVKM. CDR3 length: 16 amino acids. Here the CDR3 reads CASSNGRRVGNQPQHF. The DNA for the CDR3 is TGTGCCAGCAGTAACGGACGGCGGGTCGGCAATCAGCCCCAGCATTTT.

Note on this clone: Compared with germline, one end of the junction differs, possibly owing to a read error. The V and J genes are TRBV30 and TRBJ2-6, with D perhaps TRBD2 (5 bases). Germline lookup yields CDR1 GTSNPN and CDR2 SVGIG (reference sequence). The CDR3 covers 16 residues. The CDR3 protein is CAWGVTGFSGANVLTF. For the CDR3, the DNA is TGTGCCTGGGGTGTTACGGGGTTCTCTGGGGCCAACGTCCTGACTTTC.

This clone has only a few counts. J is TRBJ2-7 and V is TRBV4-1; TRBD1 matches 7 bases. The CDR3 extends over 15 amino acids. CDR1 is MGHRA and CDR2 is YSYEKL in the germline V gene. V dropped 3 bases and J dropped 3; count of bases not matched to a gene: 8. The CDR3 protein is CASSQTGTALYEQYF. CDR3 nucleotide sequence: TGCGCCAGCAGCCAGACCGGGACAGCACTCTACGAGCAGTACTTC.

This clone was counted only a few times. V usage is TRBV7-9 and J usage is TRBJ1-1, with D possibly being TRBD1 (5 bases). Germline V CDR1 and CDR2: SEHNR, FQNEAQ (reference sequence). The CDR3 consists of 16 residues. V gave up 5 bases and J gave up 7 bases, with 23 bases separating them. CDR3 bases: TGTGCCAGCAGCGGGTCGGGGTACGTTGGGGCCAATGAAGCTTTCTTT. The encoded protein is CASSGSGYVGANEAFF. Based on the CDR3 plus reference TRBV7-9 and TRBJ1-1, the full variable domain is DTGVSQNPRHKITKRGQNVTFRCDPISEHNRLYWYRQTLGQGPEFLTYFQNEAQLEKSRLLSDRFSAERPKGSFSTLEIQRTEQGDSAMYLCASSGSGYVGANEAFFGQGTRLTVV.

This clone was picked up a small number of times. The rearrangement joins TRBV5-4 to TRBJ1-2; D not certain. CDR3 length equals 13 residues. The germline CDR1 and CDR2 sequences are SGHNT and YYREEE (reference sequence). Trimming pared 4 bases from V and 5 bases from J, leaving 12 bases between. As DNA, the CDR3 is TGTGCCAGCAGCGAGGGAGATACTTATGGCTACACCTTC. Residues: CASSEGDTYGYTF.

This rearrangement joins TRBV6-1 to TRBJ2-3, with no clear D. CDR3 size: 14 residues. Germline values: CDR1 MNHNS, CDR2 SASEGT. V was clipped by 1 base and J by 2 bases, with 7 bases between them. The chain's CDR3 is CASSEGQFTDTQYF. The DNA of the CDR3 is TGTGCCAGCAGTGAAGGGCAGTTCACAGATACGCAGTATTTT.

This clone was picked up a small number of times. The CDR3 spells CASRGLLANYEQYF. The CDR3, as DNA: TGTGCCAGCAGGGGACTACTAGCGAACTACGAGCAGTACTTC. The genes are TRBV2 and TRBJ2-7, with 7 bases lining up with TRBD2. Germline values: CDR1 SNHLY, CDR2 FYNNEI. This CDR3 region has 14 residues. Losses at the gene ends were 6 bases for V and 3 bases for J; bases not matched to a gene: 8.

The chain is built from TRBV18 and TRBJ2-2; unclear D gene. V was shortened by 9 bases and J by 5 bases, with 19 bases between the two germline ends. This CDR3 has 15 amino acids. Germline CDR1 KGHSH, CDR2 LQKENI. The CDR3 sequence: CASYHRPHSTGELFF. In DNA form, the CDR3 reads TGTGCCAGTTACCACCGGCCACATTCAACCGGGGAGCTGTTTTTT. Together with reference TRBV18 and TRBJ2-2, the CDR3 gives the full variable domain: NAGVMQNPRHLVRRRGQEARLRCSPMKGHSHVYWYRQLPEEGLKFMVYLQKENIIDESGMPKERFSAEFPKEGPSILRIQQVVRGDSAAYFCASYHRPHSTGELFFGEGSRLTVL.

The chain recombines TRBV11-2 with TRBJ1-1; maybe TRBD1 (5 bases). Trimming took off 1 base at V and 6 bases at J, with 18 bases between the two ends. The V gene's germline CDR1 is SGHAT and CDR2 FQNNGV. The CDR3 totals 16 residues. DNA for the CDR3: TGTGCCAGCAGCTTAGGCTCCGGGAGGGGCGGTGCTGAAGCTTTCTTT. It yields the protein CASSLGSGRGGAEAFF.